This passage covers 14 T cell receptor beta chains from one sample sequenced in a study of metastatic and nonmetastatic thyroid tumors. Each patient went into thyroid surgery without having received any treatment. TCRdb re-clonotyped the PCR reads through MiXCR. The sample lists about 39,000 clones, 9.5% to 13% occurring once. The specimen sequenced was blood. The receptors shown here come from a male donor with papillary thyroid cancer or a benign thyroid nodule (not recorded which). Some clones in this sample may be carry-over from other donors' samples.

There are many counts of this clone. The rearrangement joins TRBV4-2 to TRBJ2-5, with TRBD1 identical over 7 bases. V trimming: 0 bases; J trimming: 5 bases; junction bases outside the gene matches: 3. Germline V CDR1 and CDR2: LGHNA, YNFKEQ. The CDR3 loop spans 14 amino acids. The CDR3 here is CASSQEGGLETQYF. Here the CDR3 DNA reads TGTGCCAGCAGCCAAGAAGGGGGCCTTGAGACCCAGTACTTC.

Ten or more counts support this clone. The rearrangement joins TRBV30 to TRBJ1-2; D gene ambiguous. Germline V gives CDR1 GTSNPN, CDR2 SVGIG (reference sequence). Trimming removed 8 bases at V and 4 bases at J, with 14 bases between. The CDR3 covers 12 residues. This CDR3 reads CAGEPWSYGYTF. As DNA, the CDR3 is TGTGCCGGAGAGCCGTGGTCCTATGGCTACACCTTC.

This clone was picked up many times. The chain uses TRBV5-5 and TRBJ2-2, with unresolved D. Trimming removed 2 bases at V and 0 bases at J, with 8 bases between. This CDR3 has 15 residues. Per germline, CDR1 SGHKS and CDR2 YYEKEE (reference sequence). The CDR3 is CASSFGHSNTGELFF. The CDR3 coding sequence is TGTGCCAGCAGCTTTGGCCACTCGAACACCGGGGAGCTGTTTTTT.

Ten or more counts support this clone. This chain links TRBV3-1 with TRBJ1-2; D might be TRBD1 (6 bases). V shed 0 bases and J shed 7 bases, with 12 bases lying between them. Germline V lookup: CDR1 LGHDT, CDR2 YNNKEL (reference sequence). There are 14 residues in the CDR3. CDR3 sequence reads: CASSQDRAGAGYTF. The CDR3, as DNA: TGTGCCAGCAGCCAAGATAGGGCAGGGGCTGGCTACACCTTC.

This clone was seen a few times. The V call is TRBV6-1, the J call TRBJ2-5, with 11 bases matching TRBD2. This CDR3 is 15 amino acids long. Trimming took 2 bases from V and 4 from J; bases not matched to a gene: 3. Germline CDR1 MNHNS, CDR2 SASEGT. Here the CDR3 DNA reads TGTGCCAGCAGTGAAATCGGACTAGCGGGAGAGACCCAGTACTTC. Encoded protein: CASSEIGLAGETQYF.

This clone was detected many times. CDR3 DNA: TGTGCCAGCAGTTTAGGGTCAGGTAAGCGCAATCAGCCCCAGCATTTT. Protein: CASSLGSGKRNQPQHF. V usage is TRBV27 and J usage is TRBJ1-5; D gene unclear. V lost 2 bases, J lost 2 bases, and 13 bases lay in between. The CDR3 has 16 amino acids. Germline-derived CDR1 and CDR2 are MNHEY and SMNVEV (reference sequence).

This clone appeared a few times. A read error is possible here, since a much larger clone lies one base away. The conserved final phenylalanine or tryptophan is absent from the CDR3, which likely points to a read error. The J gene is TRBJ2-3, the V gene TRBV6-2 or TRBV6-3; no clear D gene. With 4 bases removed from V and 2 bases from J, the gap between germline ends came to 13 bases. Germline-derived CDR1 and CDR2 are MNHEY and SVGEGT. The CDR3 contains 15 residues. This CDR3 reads CASSSNRSITDTQYL. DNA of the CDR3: TGTGCCAGCAGTTCGAACCGCTCGATCACAGATACGCAGTATCTT.

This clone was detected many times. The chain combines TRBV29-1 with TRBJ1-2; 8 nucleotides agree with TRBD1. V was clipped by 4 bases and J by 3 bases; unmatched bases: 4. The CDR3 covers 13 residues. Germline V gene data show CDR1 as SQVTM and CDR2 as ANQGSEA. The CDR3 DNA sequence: TGCAGCGTTGGGACAGGGTTAGACTATGGCTACACCTTC. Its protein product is CSVGTGLDYGYTF. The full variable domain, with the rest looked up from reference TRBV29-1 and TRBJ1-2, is SAVISQKPSRDICQRGTSLTIQCQVDSQVTMMFWYRQQPGQSLTLIATANQGSEATYESGFVIDKFPISRPNLTFSTLTVSNMSPEDSSIYLCSVGTGLDYGYTFGSGTRLTVV.

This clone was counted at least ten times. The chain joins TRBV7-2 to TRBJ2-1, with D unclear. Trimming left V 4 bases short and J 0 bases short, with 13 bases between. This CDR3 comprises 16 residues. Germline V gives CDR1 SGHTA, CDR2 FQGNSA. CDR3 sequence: CASSSRQSASYNEQFF. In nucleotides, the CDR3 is TGTGCCAGCAGCTCTCGCCAGAGCGCCTCCTACAATGAGCAGTTCTTC.

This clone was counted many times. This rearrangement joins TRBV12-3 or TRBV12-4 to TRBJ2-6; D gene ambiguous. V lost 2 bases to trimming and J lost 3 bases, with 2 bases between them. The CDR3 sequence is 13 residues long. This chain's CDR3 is CASSLIGANVLTF. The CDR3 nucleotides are TGTGCCAGCAGTTTAATTGGGGCCAACGTCCTGACTTTC.

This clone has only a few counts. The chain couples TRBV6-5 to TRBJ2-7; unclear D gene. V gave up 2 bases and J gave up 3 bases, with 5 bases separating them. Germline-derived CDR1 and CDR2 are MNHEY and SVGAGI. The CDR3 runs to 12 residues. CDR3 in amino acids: CASSYRCYEQYF. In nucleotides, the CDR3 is TGTGCCAGCAGTTACCGTTGCTACGAGCAGTACTTC.

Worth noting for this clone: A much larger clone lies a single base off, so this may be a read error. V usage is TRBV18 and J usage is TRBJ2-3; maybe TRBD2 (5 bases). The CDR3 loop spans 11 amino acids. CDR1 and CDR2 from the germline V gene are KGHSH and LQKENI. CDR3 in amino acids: CASSPRDMQYF. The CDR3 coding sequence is TGTGCCAGCTCACCCCGGGATATGCAGTATTTT.

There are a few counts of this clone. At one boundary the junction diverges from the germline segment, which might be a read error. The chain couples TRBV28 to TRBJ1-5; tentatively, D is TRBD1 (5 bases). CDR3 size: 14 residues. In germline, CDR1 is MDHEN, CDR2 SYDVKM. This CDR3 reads CSSETVGAFQPQHF. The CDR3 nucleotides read TGTTCCAGTGAGACAGTGGGCGCGTTTCAGCCCCAGCATTTT.

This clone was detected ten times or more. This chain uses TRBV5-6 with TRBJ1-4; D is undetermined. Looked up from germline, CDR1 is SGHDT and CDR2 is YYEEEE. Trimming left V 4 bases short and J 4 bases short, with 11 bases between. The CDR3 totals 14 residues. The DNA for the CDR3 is TGTGCCAGCAGCGCGAATGGCGGTAATGAAAAACTGTTTTTT. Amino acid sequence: CASSANGGNEKLFF.